The T cell receptor (beta chain) described here comes from a study of blood T cell repertoires in COVID-19. The wider study: Sources were T cells, B-cell-depleted T cells, or PBMCs; the material itself was cDNA or gDNA.

Participants had their cohort set by participant-reported clinical history. The V gene lost 6 bases and the J gene lost 3 bases, with 6 bases spanning the gap. CDR3 length equals 13 residues. Original handling: Reference gene primer amplification in the assay estimated nucleated cell counts. Measured with immunoSEQ multiplex PCR; TCRdb has only the in-frame clones, and not every one. V, J and clone size derive from that table, while D and trimming were established from the DNA sequence. The table shows over 200,000 clones, with roughly 80% occurring only once. The sample consisted of PBMCs or T cells enriched from blood (not recorded which). The J gene is TRBJ1-6, the V gene TRBV12-3 or TRBV12-4; D is undetermined. The sequence derives from a man in his fifties or sixties who had recovered from COVID-19. In DNA form, the CDR3 reads TGTGCCAGCAGCGACAACTATAATTCACCCCTCCACTTT. This translates into CASSDNYNSPLHF.